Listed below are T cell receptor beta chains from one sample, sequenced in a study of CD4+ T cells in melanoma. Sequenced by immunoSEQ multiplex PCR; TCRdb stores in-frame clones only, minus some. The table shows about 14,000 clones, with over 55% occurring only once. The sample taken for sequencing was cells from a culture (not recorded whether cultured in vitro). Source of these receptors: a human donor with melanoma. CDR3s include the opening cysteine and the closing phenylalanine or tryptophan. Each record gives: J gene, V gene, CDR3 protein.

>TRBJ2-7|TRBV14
CASSQDSVPYEQYF
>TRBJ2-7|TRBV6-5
CASSRDTTFYEQYF
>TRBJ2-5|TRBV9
CASSDSPIQETQYF
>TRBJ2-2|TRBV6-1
CASSQYRTAGELFF
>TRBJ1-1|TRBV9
CASSVGGAQDTEAFF
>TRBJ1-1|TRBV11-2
CASGAGTGNTEAFF
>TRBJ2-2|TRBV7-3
CASSLLPTLNTGELFF
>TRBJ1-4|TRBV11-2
CASSPRVGNGEKLFF
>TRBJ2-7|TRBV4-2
CASSHSQGYEQYF
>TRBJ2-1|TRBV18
CASSPRTGGEDEQFF
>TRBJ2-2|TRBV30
CAWSALGQTDTGELFF
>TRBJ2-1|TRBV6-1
CASLSGRHNEQFF
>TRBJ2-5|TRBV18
CASSPSETQYF
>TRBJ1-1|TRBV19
CASSPSGGRGEAFF
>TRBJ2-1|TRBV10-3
CAISPGTAYNEQFF
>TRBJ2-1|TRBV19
CASSWNSISNEQFF
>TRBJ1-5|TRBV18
CASSTTAFEPQHF
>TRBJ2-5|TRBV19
CASSMPDRAETQYF
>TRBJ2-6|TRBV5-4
CASSGALGDYKISGANVLTF
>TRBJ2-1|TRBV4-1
CASSQGGLGTAYNEQFF
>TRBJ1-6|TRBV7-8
CASSLLWGTPRSSYNSPLHF
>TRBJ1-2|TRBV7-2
CASSFRTRRKSYGYTF
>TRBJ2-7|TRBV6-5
CASSFSPKTGGSKQYF
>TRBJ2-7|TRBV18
CASSPGTGGREQYF
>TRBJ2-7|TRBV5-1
CASSLGTGLIPTGQYF
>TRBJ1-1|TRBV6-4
CARNAGPIICTEAFF
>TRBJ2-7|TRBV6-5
CASSRQGGSYEQYF
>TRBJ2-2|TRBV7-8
CASSPPENTGELFF
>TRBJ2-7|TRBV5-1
CASSSGLTYEQYF
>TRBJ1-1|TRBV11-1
CASSPRRMNTEAFF
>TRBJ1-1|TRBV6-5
CASSYMGGLAEAFF
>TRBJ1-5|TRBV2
CASGQNQPQHF
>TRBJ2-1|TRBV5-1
CASSLASSSYNEQFF
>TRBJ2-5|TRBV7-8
CASSFSLRETKETQYF
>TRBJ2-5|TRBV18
CASSPRLTSGQETQYF
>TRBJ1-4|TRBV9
CASSVGQGTNEKLFF
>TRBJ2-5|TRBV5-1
CASSFLGSGGETQYF
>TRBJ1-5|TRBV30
CAPPARGSNQPQHF
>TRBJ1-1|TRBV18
CASSPGGAGDRNTEAFF
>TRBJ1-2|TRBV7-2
CASSPPPATGRYGYTF
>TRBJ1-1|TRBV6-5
CASSRRGLGTEAFF
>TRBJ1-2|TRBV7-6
CASSLEAGNYGYTF
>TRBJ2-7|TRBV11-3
CASSSRQGAKEQYF
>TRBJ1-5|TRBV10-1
CASSESLGQPQHF
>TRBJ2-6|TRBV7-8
CASSMGASGANVLTF